This TCR beta chain was observed in a study of identical twins' blood T cells. Findings and caveats of the study: V gene usage reportedly matched far better within twin pairs than unrelated donors. Each donor's most abundant TCRbeta clonotypes shared more CDR3 sequences with her twin than unrelated donors.

V was cut by 5 bases and J by 1 base, with 14 bases left in between. The CDR3 runs to 14 residues. Germline V gene lookup returns CDR1 SQVTM and CDR2 ANQGSEA. TCRdb re-called the 5' RACE reads through MiXCR, storing one row per CDR3 protein. The sample has 350,000 to 450,000 distinct CDR3 sequences, roughly 31% seen once. Likely shared infections and vaccines: all three twin pairs were reared together. For this clonotype: Its antigen is not identified.

Sequencing input: PBMCs. This sequence originates from a woman aged 18 to 50 in good health. J is TRBJ2-5 and V is TRBV29-1; tentatively, D is TRBD1 (5 bases). CDR3 coding DNA: TGCAGCGTTTTTACCACAGGCCTCCAAGAGACCCAGTACTTC. Its translation: CSVFTTGLQETQYF.